Shown below are 30 T cell receptor beta chains from a single sample sequenced in a study of T cells expressing NK-cell markers. TCRdb processed the 5' RACE reads again and assigns one entry to each CDR3 protein, with no DNA. The table lists 250,000 to 300,000 distinct CDR3 sequences, with about 0.4% in the top ten. Sample: blood T cells: a sorted CD56 or NKG2C T cell subset, CD4+ or CD8+ T cells, or bulk PBMC T cells (not recorded which). Receptors originate from a man between 18 and 29 years old in good health.

The chain carries TRBV5-1 and TRBJ2-1; as DNA is missing, the TRBD1 call by TCRdb cannot be tested. In germline, CDR1 is SGHRS, CDR2 YFSETQ. This CDR3 has 17 residues. The CDR3 is CASSLVDGSRGLNEQFF.

CDR3 residues: CASSPPGWQKNTEAFF. The chain combines TRBV18 with TRBJ1-1. The germline gives CDR1 KGHSH, CDR2 LQKENI. CDR3 length: 16 residues.

The chain employs TRBV20-1 and TRBJ1-5; TCRdb proposes TRBD1, but this gene call is untestable without DNA. The CDR3 contains 13 residues. The germline V gene encodes CDR1 DFQATT and CDR2 SNEGSKA (reference sequence). CDR3 sequence: CSAGDRGGQPQHF.

This chain joins TRBV7-2 and TRBJ2-1; TCRdb's D call of TRBD2 is untestable without DNA. The CDR3 contains 13 residues. CDR1 and CDR2 from the germline V gene are SGHTA and FQGNSA. CDR3 sequence: CASSYAGGNEQFF.

The chain uses TRBV4-3 and TRBJ2-1; TCRdb selects TRBD2, and the lack of DNA leaves this call unchecked. Per the germline V gene, CDR1 is LGHNA and CDR2 is YSLEER. The CDR3 sequence is 17 residues long. The CDR3 sequence is CASSQDTSSSSYNEQFF.

The chain carries TRBV10-3 and TRBJ2-1. CDR3 length: 14 residues. Germline loops: CDR1 ENHRY, CDR2 SYGVKD. CDR3 region: CAISEGYSYNEQFF.

This sequence joins TRBV12-3 or TRBV12-4 and TRBJ1-5; TCRdb selects TRBD1, and the lack of DNA leaves this call unchecked. The CDR3 is made up of 14 amino acids. This CDR3 reads CASVRGVSNQPQHF.

The V gene is TRBV27, the J gene TRBJ2-4; the TRBD1 assignment by TCRdb is unverifiable without DNA. The CDR3 covers 15 residues. Germline V gives CDR1 MNHEY, CDR2 SMNVEV (reference sequence). CDR3 loop: CASSLTGSAKNIQYF.

The genes are TRBV7-2 and TRBJ2-3; TCRdb's D call of TRBD1 is untestable without DNA. Germline CDR1 is SGHTA and CDR2 is FQGNSA. This CDR3 contains 14 residues. CDR3 residues: CASSLQGFEDTQYF.

The chain couples TRBV30 to TRBJ2-3; lacking DNA, the TRBD2 call made by TCRdb goes unchecked. In germline, CDR1 is GTSNPN, CDR2 SVGIG (reference sequence). This CDR3 has 12 amino acids. This CDR3 reads CAWSPRADTQYF.

The chain uses TRBV10-3 and TRBJ2-5; TCRdb returns TRBD2, unconfirmable since there is no DNA. This CDR3 contains 14 residues. Germline V lookup: CDR1 ENHRY, CDR2 SYGVKD. CDR3 protein: CAIRTDSGAETQYF.

The CDR3 is CATQGIRSLNEQFF. The chain carries TRBV6-1 and TRBJ2-1; the D call of TRBD1 rests on TCRdb alone, since no DNA is present to check it. Per germline, CDR1 MNHNS and CDR2 SASEGT. The CDR3 consists of 14 residues.

CDR3 region: CATSDSFDTSTDTQYF. The J gene is TRBJ2-3, the V gene TRBV24-1. The length of the CDR3 is 16 residues. Germline CDR1 KGHDR, CDR2 SFDVKD.

V and J are TRBV6-1 and TRBJ2-2; TCRdb reports TRBD2, a call that lacks DNA to check it against. Germline lookup yields CDR1 MNHNS and CDR2 SASEGT. The CDR3 covers 19 residues. The CDR3 sequence is CASRKIKSAGGEGTGELFF.

The chain links TRBV5-3 to TRBJ2-1; TCRdb reports TRBD1, a call that lacks DNA to check it against. TRBV5-3 is marked as an open reading frame, function uncertain. The CDR3 extends over 17 amino acids. The CDR3 sequence is CARSRMGQLKVFDEQFF.

This rearrangement joins TRBV3-1 to TRBJ1-1; the D gene TCRdb calls, TRBD1, cannot be checked with no DNA. Germline loops: CDR1 LGHDT, CDR2 YNNKEL (reference sequence). The CDR3 is 15 residues long. Here the CDR3 reads CASSQTGTPNTEAFF. The whole variable domain, remainder taken from reference TRBV3-1 and TRBJ1-1, is DTAVSQTPKYLVTQMGNDKSIKCEQNLGHDTMYWYKQDSKKFLKIMFSYNNKELIINETVPNRFSPKSPDKAHLNLHINSLELGDSAVYFCASSQTGTPNTEAFFGQGTRLTVV.

The chain combines TRBV12-3 or TRBV12-4 with TRBJ2-5; TCRdb names TRBD1, which stays unverified in the absence of DNA. CDR3 size: 16 residues. The CDR3: CASSFGLTGEGETQYF.

The gene calls are TRBV6-5 and TRBJ2-3; TCRdb gives TRBD1 as the D gene, but with no DNA this cannot be confirmed. The CDR3 spans 16 residues. CDR1 MNHEY and CDR2 SVGAGI come from the germline V gene. CDR3 amino acids: CASRSLGFAVTDTQYF.

The chain is built from TRBV6-1 and TRBJ2-3; TCRdb designates TRBD2, a call that cannot be tested without DNA. The germline gives CDR1 MNHNS, CDR2 SASEGT. The CDR3 loop spans 16 amino acids. CDR3 sequence reads: CASNKEFSARADTQYF.

The chain links TRBV29-1 to TRBJ2-7; as DNA is missing, the TRBD1 call by TCRdb cannot be tested. Germline V CDR1 and CDR2: SQVTM, ANQGSEA. This CDR3 region has 15 residues. The CDR3 loop reads CSVALGTGLSYEQYF.

J is TRBJ1-5 and V is TRBV19; TCRdb selects TRBD1, and the lack of DNA leaves this call unchecked. The germline gives CDR1 LNHDA, CDR2 SQIVND (reference sequence). This CDR3 has 14 amino acids. The CDR3 spells CASSPDRAQQPQHF.

Here the CDR3 reads CASSPPAFPYEQYF. The chain uses TRBV12-3 or TRBV12-4 and TRBJ2-7; TCRdb designates TRBD1, a call that cannot be tested without DNA. CDR3 size: 14 residues.

The rearrangement links TRBV20-1 to TRBJ2-3; TCRdb gives TRBD1 as the D gene, but with no DNA this cannot be confirmed. The V gene's germline CDR1 is DFQATT and CDR2 SNEGSKA (reference sequence). The CDR3 has 15 amino acids. CDR3 residues: CSGVIQGKGTDTQYF.

J is TRBJ1-2 and V is TRBV12-3 or TRBV12-4; TCRdb's D call of TRBD1 is untestable without DNA. The CDR3 covers 14 residues. The chain's CDR3 is CASSFGQGTPGYTF.

The chain couples TRBV29-1 to TRBJ2-7. The CDR3 totals 12 residues. Germline-derived CDR1 and CDR2 are SQVTM and ANQGSEA. The CDR3 here is CSVKDSLYEQYF.

The rearrangement links TRBV10-3 to TRBJ1-1. CDR1 is ENHRY and CDR2 is SYGVKD in the germline V gene. CDR3 size: 13 residues. CDR3 in amino acids: CAITSLGNTEAFF.

This chain's CDR3 is CASSFASPIQGGYTF. V gene TRBV13 combines with J gene TRBJ1-2; as DNA is missing, the TRBD1 call by TCRdb cannot be tested. This CDR3 contains 15 residues. Looked up from germline, CDR1 is PRHDT and CDR2 is FYEKMQ (reference sequence). Full variable domain (rest looked up from reference TRBV13 and TRBJ1-2): AAGVIQSPRHLIKEKRETATLKCYPIPRHDTVYWYQQGPGQDPQFLISFYEKMQSDKGSIPDRFSAQQFSDYHSELNMSSLELGDSALYFCASSFASPIQGGYTFGSGTRLTVV.

The chain has TRBV3-1 and TRBJ2-5; TCRdb indicates TRBD1, and absent DNA this call remains unverified. The CDR3 length is 15 residues. Germline-derived CDR1 and CDR2 are LGHDT and YNNKEL (reference sequence). The CDR3 region is CASSQDGRDGETQYF.

The chain couples TRBV20-1 to TRBJ2-1; TCRdb proposes TRBD2, but this gene call is untestable without DNA. The CDR3 has 15 amino acids. Germline CDR1 reads DFQATT; CDR2 reads SNEGSKA (reference sequence). The CDR3 here is CSAILAGDFWNEQFF.

The genes are TRBV5-1 and TRBJ1-2. The CDR3 has 15 amino acids. CDR1 SGHRS and CDR2 YFSETQ come from the germline V gene. The CDR3 loop reads CASSLDRGANYGYTF.